The following is a T cell receptor beta chain sequence with its context. Its specificity is unknown. Looked up from germline, CDR1 is SNHLY and CDR2 is FYNNEI. This CDR3 spans 14 amino acids. Between the trimmed V and J ends, which lost 8 bases and 4 bases, there was a span of 14 bases. The data are from a study of T cells in Graves' hyperthyroidism and ophthalmopathy. Study results and caveats: Most thyroid-expanded clonotypes above 0.001 were also found in blood.

Pregnant or lactating patients were excluded, as were those with uncontrolled infection or other autoimmune disease. Clinical symptoms, serum thyroxine, TRAb, thyroid ultrasound and orbital computed tomography established diagnosis. RNA transcripts served as the template for amplifying TCR beta CDR3 regions. Using the HTBI primer set, a first-round RT-PCR was run on the TCR CDR3. One entry per CDR3 protein, called by TCRdb with MiXCR from the multiplex PCR reads. The sample holds around 400,000 distinct CDR3 sequences, roughly 15% seen once. This TCR derives from a woman aged 60-75 years with Graves' ophthalmopathy. The sample consisted of blood. The gene calls are TRBV2 and TRBJ2-2; D perhaps matches TRBD1 (6 bases). CDR3 nucleotides: TGTGCCAGCGAAGCAGGGGACGTCACCGGGGAGCTGTTTTTT. Amino acid sequence: CASEAGDVTGELFF.